This passage covers 12 T cell receptor beta chains from one sample sequenced in a study of response to subunit inactivated influenza vaccine. MiXCR, applied by TCRdb to the RT-PCR reads, yields one record per CDR3 protein. The data contain more than 550,000 distinct CDR3 sequences, 10% to 15% of them singletons. This specimen consisted of PBMCs from blood, obtained on the day of vaccination. The receptors were gathered from a man aged 50 or older who received an inactivated influenza vaccine.

This clonotype was counted a few times. This chain connects TRBV6-1 to TRBJ2-7; 15 nucleotides align to TRBD2. CDR1 is MNHNS, CDR2 SASEGT, per germline. The CDR3 totals 16 residues. V was clipped by 6 bases and J by 0 bases; unmatched bases: 3. The CDR3 here is CASRGLAGGDSYEQYF. CDR3 nucleotide sequence: TGTGCCAGCAGGGGACTAGCGGGGGGAGACTCCTACGAGCAGTACTTC.

This clonotype was observed at least ten times. This chain uses TRBV5-1 with TRBJ2-2; D call uncertain. The germline gives CDR1 SGHRS, CDR2 YFSETQ. Trimming pared 7 bases from V and 5 bases from J, leaving 15 bases between. The CDR3 extends over 14 amino acids. In DNA form, the CDR3 reads TGCGCCAGCCTGGATACCTCCACGACCGGGGAGCTGTTTTTT. Translation: CASLDTSTTGELFF. Variable domain in full (rest from reference TRBV5-1 and TRBJ2-2): KAGVTQTPRYLIKTRGQQVTLSCSPISGHRSVSWYQQTPGQGLQFLFEYFSETQRNKGNFPGRFSGRQFSNSRSEMNVSTLELGDSALYLCASLDTSTTGELFFGEGSRLTVL.

This clonotype was picked up many times. The V and J genes are TRBV29-1 and TRBJ1-1; D might be TRBD1 (5 bases). Trimming took off 4 bases at V and 1 base at J, with 10 bases between the two ends. This CDR3 region has 13 residues. Germline V gene lookup returns CDR1 SQVTM and CDR2 ANQGSEA. The CDR3 bases are TGCAGCGTTGCTGGGACGGCGAACACTGAAGCTTTCTTT. It specifies CSVAGTANTEAFF. Full variable domain (rest looked up from reference TRBV29-1 and TRBJ1-1): SAVISQKPSRDICQRGTSLTIQCQVDSQVTMMFWYRQQPGQSLTLIATANQGSEATYESGFVIDKFPISRPNLTFSTLTVSNMSPEDSSIYLCSVAGTANTEAFFGQGTRLTVV.

The sample holds a few counts of this clonotype. The chain couples TRBV12-3 or TRBV12-4 to TRBJ2-2; D is undetermined. The V and J ends lost 6 bases and 5 bases respectively, with 7 bases between them. The CDR3 sequence is 12 residues long. The CDR3 nucleotides read TGTGCCAGCAGCCCTGAGACCGGGGAGCTGTTTTTT. Amino acids: CASSPETGELFF.

This clonotype was observed a handful of times. The V and J genes are TRBV5-1 and TRBJ2-1; 8 bases align to TRBD1. Germline V gene sequence: CDR1 SGHRS, CDR2 YFSETQ. The CDR3 is 17 residues long. V lost 2 bases and J lost 2; bases outside the gene matches: 9. DNA for the CDR3: TGCGCCAGCAGCTTAGGACAGGGAGGCTTTACCTACAATGAGCAGTTCTTC. This gives the protein CASSLGQGGFTYNEQFF.

This clonotype was seen once. V and J are TRBV7-9 and TRBJ2-7, with 7 positions matching TRBD2. The CDR3 spans 15 residues. V trimming: 7 bases; J trimming: 5 bases; junction bases outside the gene matches: 14. Germline V gene sequence: CDR1 SEHNR, CDR2 FQNEAQ (reference sequence). The CDR3 loop reads CASTPSGGRKNEQYF. CDR3 sequence (DNA): TGTGCCAGCACCCCCTCCGGCGGGAGAAAGAACGAGCAGTACTTC.

This clonotype has a count of ten or more. This sequence joins TRBV28 and TRBJ2-3, with a possible D match to TRBD1 (5 bases). CDR3 length: 15 amino acids. Germline CDR1 MDHEN, CDR2 SYDVKM. V was shortened by 6 bases and J by 0 bases, with 13 bases between the two germline ends. This chain's CDR3 is CASRYRTSSTDTQYF. CDR3 DNA sequence: TGTGCCAGCAGATACAGGACCTCTAGCACAGATACGCAGTATTTT.

The gene calls are TRBV5-6 and TRBJ2-3; tentatively, D is TRBD1 (6 bases). Trimming removed 1 base at V and 2 bases at J, with 11 bases between. Per the germline V gene, CDR1 is SGHDT and CDR2 is YYEEEE. This CDR3 is 15 amino acids long. The CDR3 DNA sequence: TGTGCCAGCAGCTTGTTGACAGGAGACACAGATACGCAGTATTTT. Its protein product is CASSLLTGDTDTQYF.

The genes are TRBV4-2 and TRBJ2-3, with 10 bases aligning to TRBD2. Per germline, CDR1 LGHNA and CDR2 YNFKEQ. The CDR3 is 16 amino acids. V dropped 0 bases and J dropped 7; count of bases not matched to a gene: 7. The CDR3 region is CASSQDTSGRGHTQYF. CDR3 bases: TGTGCCAGCAGCCAAGATACCAGCGGGAGGGGGCATACGCAGTATTTT.

This clonotype was counted many times. The chain couples TRBV5-5 to TRBJ2-2; 9 bases map to TRBD1. The germline V gene has CDR1 SGHKS and CDR2 YYEKEE (reference sequence). The junction had 3 bases not matched to a gene; V was cut back by 2 bases and J by 1 base. The CDR3 has 16 amino acids. The CDR3 sequence: CASSFGQGRNTGELFF. The CDR3 DNA is TGTGCCAGCAGCTTCGGACAGGGGCGGAACACCGGGGAGCTGTTTTTT.

This clonotype was found many times. The V and J genes are TRBV18 and TRBJ2-2, with D tentatively TRBD1 (6 bases). The CDR3 sequence is 16 residues long. Looked up from germline, CDR1 is KGHSH and CDR2 is LQKENI. Trimming cost V 2 bases and J 0 bases, with 10 bases left between them. Here the CDR3 reads CASSPVRGSNTGELFF. CDR3 sequence (DNA): TGTGCCAGCTCACCAGTGAGGGGGTCGAACACCGGGGAGCTGTTTTTT.

Many counts were recorded for this clonotype. V is TRBV18 and J is TRBJ2-2, with D maybe TRBD2 (5 bases). Germline CDR1 KGHSH, CDR2 LQKENI. This CDR3 region has 12 residues. V lost 3 bases, J lost 7 bases, and 6 bases lay in between. CDR3 nucleotide sequence: TGTGCCAGCTCACCGAGGGTCGGGGAGCTGTTTTTT. Translated: CASSPRVGELFF.